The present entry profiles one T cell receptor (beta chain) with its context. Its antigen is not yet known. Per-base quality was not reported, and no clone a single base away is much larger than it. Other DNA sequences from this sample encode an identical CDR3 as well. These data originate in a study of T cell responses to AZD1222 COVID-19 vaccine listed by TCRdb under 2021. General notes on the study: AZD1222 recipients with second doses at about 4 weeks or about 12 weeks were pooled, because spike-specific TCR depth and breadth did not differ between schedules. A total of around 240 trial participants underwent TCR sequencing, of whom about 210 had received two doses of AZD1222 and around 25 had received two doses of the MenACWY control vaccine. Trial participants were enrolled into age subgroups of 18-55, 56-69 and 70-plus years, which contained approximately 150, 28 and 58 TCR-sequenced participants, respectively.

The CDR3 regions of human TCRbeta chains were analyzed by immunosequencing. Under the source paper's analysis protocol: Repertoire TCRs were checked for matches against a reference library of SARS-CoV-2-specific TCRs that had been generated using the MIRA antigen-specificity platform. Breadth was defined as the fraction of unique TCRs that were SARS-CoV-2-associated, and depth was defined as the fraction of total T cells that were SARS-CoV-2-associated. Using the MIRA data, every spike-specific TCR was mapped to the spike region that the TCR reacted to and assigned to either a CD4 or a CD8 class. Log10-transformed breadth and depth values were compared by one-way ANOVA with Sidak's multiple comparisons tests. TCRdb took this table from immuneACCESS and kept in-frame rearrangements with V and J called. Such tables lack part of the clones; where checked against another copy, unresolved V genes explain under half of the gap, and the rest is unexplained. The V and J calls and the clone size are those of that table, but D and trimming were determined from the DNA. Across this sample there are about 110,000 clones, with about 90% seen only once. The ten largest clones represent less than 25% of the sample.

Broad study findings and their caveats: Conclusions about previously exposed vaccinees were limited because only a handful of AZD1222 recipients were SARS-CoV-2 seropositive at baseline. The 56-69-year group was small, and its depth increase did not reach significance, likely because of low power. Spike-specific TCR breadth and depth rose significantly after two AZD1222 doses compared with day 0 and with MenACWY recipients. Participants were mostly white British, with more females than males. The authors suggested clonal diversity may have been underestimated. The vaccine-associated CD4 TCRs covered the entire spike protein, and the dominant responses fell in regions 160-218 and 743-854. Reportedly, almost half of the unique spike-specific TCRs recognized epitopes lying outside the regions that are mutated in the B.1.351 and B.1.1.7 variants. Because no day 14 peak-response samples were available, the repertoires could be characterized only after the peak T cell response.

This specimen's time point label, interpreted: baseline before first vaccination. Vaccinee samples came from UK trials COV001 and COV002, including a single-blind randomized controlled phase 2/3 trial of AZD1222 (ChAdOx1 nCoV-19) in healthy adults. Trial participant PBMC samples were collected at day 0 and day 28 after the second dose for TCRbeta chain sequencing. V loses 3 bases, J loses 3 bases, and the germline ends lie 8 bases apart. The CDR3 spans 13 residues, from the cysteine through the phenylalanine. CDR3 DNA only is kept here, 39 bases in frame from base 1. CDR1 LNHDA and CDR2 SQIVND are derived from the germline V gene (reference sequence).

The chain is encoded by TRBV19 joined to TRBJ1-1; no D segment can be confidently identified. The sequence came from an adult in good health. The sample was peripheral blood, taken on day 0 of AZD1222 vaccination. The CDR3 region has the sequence CASSISRDTEAFF. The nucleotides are TGTGCCAGTAGTATTTCCAGAGACACTGAAGCTTTCTTT.